This TCR beta chain was recovered during a study of tissue T cells after allogeneic stem cell transplantation. Overall study findings and caveats: Which tissue TCRs were alloreactive or antigen-specific was not determined. Some clones might be persisting host cells. Across patients, clones rarely overlapped, yet motif clusters were shared tissue-specifically. Anatomically similar tissues had similar TCR repertoires within each patient. Blood and spleen captured only part of the tissue TCR repertoire.

A word on this clone: The antigen is not known. Gene names are mouse gene names. The missing CDR3 end, 1 residue past where the read stops, is filled in from the germline J gene.

CDR1 FNHDT and CDR2 SITEND come from the germline V gene (reference sequence). J was trimmed by 5 bases and V by 1 base; bases with no gene match: 1. The CDR3 runs 14 residues. Sequencing was performed with immunoSEQ multiplex PCR; in TCRdb, only in-frame clones are kept and a portion is missing. The sample includes tens of thousands of clones, over 55% of them seen just once. The source material was spleen. The clonotype was recovered from a female BALB/c mouse in good health. This strain's MHC haplotype is H2-d. This sequence joins TRBV19 and TRBJ2-2; 8 bases are a match to TRBD2. The CDR3 DNA, read in part, is TGTGCCAGCAGTATAATGGGGGGGACCGGGCAGCTCTAC. It encodes CASSIMGGTGQLY. The CDR3 in full is CASSIMGGTGQLYF.